A selection of T cell receptor beta chains follows, all from one sample in a study of tumor and adjacent non-tumor tissue in lung cancer. TCRdb fed the multiplex PCR reads into MiXCR, producing one record per CDR3 protein. The sample consists of approximately 100,000 distinct CDR3 sequences, about 62% of them appearing once. The sample was distant non-tumor lung tissue. These receptors were collected from a man between 25 and 39 years old with non-small cell lung cancer. Both conserved end residues are part of each CDR3. Fields, in order: D gene, clone size, J gene, V gene, CDR3 length, CDR3 protein, CDR3 DNA. D genes are given only for firm matches. Expanded clones get a size class; other rows say once, few or many, or leave the size out.

>TRBD1|NA|TRBJ1-2|TRBV11-3|13
CASSLPGGNGYTF
TGTGCCAGCAGCCTGCCAGGGGGCAATGGCTACACCTTC
>NA|NA|TRBJ1-2|TRBV6-6|12
CASSPRGCGYTF
TGTGCCAGCAGCCCCCGGGGGTGTGGTTACACCTTC
>NA|NA|TRBJ2-2|TRBV7-9|15
CVSKIQAGVTGELFF
TGTGTCAGCAAAATACAGGCCGGAGTCACCGGGGAGCTGTTTTTT
>NA|NA|TRBJ1-1|TRBV6-5|13
CTGSFDPLSEAFF
TGTACCGGCAGTTTCGACCCCCTATCTGAAGCTTTCTTT
>NA|medium-sized|TRBJ2-7|TRBV29-1|12
CSVEVSSYEQYF
TGCAGCGTTGAAGTGTCCTCCTACGAGCAGTACTTC
>NA|NA|TRBJ1-5|TRBV20-1|12
CSAVTQGEPQHF
TGCAGTGCTGTAACCCAGGGAGAGCCCCAGCATTTT
>NA|few|TRBJ1-2|TRBV12-3/TRBV12-4|12
CASRDGVYGYTF
TGTGCCAGCAGAGACGGAGTCTATGGCTACACCTTC
>NA|few|TRBJ2-5|TRBV11-2|15
CASSLMGSSYETQYF
TGTGCCAGCAGCTTAATGGGCAGCTCATATGAGACCCAGTACTTC
>NA|NA|TRBJ2-2|TRBV11-3|13
CASSIGVTGELFF
TGTGCCAGCAGCATAGGGGTCACCGGGGAGCTGTTTTTT
>NA|few|TRBJ1-2|TRBV4-1|15
CASSQLGLPNYGYTF
TGCGCCAGCAGCCAACTTGGACTGCCTAACTATGGCTACACCTTC
>TRBD2|NA|TRBJ2-3|TRBV5-6|16
CARSLDGGGLKDTQYF
TGTGCCAGGAGCTTGGACGGCGGGGGGCTCAAGGATACGCAGTATTTT
>NA|NA|TRBJ1-1|TRBV7-2|13
CASSQQGATEAFF
TGTGCCAGCAGTCAACAGGGAGCCACTGAAGCTTTCTTT
>NA|NA|TRBJ1-4|TRBV5-5|14
CAGSLDQPRGKLFF
TGTGCAGGCAGCTTGGATCAGCCTCGAGGAAAACTGTTTTTT
>NA|NA|TRBJ2-3|TRBV7-9|16
CASSADRDYSTDTQYF
TGTGCCAGCAGCGCGGACAGGGACTATAGCACAGATACGCAGTATTTT